Detailed here is one T cell receptor beta chain. Its antigen is undetermined. This entry is derived from a study of PD-1 blockade in mismatch repair-deficient tumors. About the study: Patients had about 13 mismatch repair-deficient cancer types and were previously treated and progressing.

Generated by immunoSEQ multiplex PCR, the TCRdb table keeps only in-frame clones and is missing some. The table has tens of thousands of clones, over 70% seen once; the top ten hold more than 2.5%. Every patient had mismatch repair deficiency by PCR or immunohistochemistry. The TCR-sequenced patients were three responders to pembrolizumab. This CDR3 contains 14 residues. Trimming pared 4 bases from V and 5 bases from J, leaving 14 bases between. Per germline, CDR1 SEHNR and CDR2 FQNEAQ (reference sequence). General study results and limits: Tumor-resident clones, often absent from pretreatment blood, expanded after pembrolizumab and then contracted.

The TCR was taken from an adult with mismatch repair-deficient cancer. The input for sequencing was peripheral blood, taken 12 weeks after starting pembrolizumab. This rearrangement joins TRBV7-9 to TRBJ1-2; D gene unclear. The chain's CDR3 is CASSSKPDEYGYTF. CDR3 DNA: TGTGCCAGCAGCTCCAAGCCCGACGAGTATGGCTACACCTTC.